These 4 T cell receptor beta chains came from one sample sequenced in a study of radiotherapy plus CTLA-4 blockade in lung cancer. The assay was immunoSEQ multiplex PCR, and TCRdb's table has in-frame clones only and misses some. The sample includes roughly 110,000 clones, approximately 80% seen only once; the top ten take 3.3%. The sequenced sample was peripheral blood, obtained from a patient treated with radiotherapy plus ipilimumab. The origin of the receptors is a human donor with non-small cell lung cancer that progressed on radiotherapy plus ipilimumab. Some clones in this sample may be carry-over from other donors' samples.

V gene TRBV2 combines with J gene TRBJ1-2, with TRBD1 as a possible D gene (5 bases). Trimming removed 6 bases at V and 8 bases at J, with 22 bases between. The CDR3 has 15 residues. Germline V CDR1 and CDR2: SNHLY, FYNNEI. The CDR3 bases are TGTGCCAGCAGCCCCTTAATGGACACTCATCGGGGCTACACCTTC. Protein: CASSPLMDTHRGYTF.

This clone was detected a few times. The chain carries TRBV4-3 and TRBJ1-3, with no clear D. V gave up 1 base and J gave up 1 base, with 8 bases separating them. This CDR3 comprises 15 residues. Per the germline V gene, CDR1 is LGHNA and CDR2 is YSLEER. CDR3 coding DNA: TGCGCCAGCAGCCAAGTGGGCTTGTCTGGAAACACCATATATTTT. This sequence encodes CASSQVGLSGNTIYF.

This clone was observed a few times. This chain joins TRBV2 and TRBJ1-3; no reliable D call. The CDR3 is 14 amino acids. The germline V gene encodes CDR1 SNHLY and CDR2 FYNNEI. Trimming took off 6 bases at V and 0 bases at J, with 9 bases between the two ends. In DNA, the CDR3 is TGTGCCAGCAGCAGAGATCTCTCTGGAAACACCATATATTTT. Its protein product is CASSRDLSGNTIYF.

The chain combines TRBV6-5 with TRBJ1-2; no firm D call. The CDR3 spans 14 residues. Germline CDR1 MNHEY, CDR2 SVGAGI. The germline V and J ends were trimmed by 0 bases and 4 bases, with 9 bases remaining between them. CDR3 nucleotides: TGTGCCAGCAGTTACTCTGAGGGTTTCTATGGCTACACCTTC. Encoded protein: CASSYSEGFYGYTF.